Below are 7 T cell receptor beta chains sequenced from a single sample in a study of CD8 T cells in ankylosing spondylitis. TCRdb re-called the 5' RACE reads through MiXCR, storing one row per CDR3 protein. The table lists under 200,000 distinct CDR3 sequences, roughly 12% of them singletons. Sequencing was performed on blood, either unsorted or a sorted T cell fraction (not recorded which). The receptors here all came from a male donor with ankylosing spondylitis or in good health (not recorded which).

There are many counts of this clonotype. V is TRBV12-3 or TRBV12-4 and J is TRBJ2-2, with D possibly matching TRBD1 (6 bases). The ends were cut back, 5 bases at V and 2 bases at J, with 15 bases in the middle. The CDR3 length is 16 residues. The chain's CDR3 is CASSQGLSVNTGELFF. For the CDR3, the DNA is TGTGCCAGCAGTCAGGGGCTATCAGTTAACACCGGGGAGCTGTTTTTT.

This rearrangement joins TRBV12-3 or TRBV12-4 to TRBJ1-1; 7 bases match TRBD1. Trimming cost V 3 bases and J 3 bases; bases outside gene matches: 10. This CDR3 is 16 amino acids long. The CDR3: CASSFEVGGADTEAFF. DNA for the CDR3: TGTGCCAGCAGTTTTGAGGTAGGGGGCGCGGACACTGAAGCTTTCTTT.

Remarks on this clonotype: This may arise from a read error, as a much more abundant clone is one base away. The DNA of the CDR3 is TGTGCCAGCAGAGGGGCCGTGAACAATGAAGCTTTCTTT. Residues: CASRGAVNNEAFF. This sequence joins TRBV6-1 and TRBJ1-1; maybe TRBD1 (5 bases). The CDR3 sequence is 13 residues long. Germline CDR1 reads MNHNS; CDR2 reads SASEGT.

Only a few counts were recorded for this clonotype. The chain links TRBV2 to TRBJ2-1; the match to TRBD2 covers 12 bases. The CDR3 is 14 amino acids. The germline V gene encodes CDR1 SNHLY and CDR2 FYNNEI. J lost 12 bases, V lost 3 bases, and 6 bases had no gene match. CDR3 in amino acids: CASSDSLAGGSQFF. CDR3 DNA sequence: TGTGCCAGCAGTGACAGCCTAGCGGGGGGGTCGCAGTTCTTC.

The CDR3 loop reads CASSLEGRGQETQYF. The CDR3 DNA sequence: TGTGCCAGCAGCTTGGAGGGCAGGGGCCAAGAGACCCAGTACTTC. This sequence joins TRBV5-6 and TRBJ2-5, with D possibly matching TRBD1 (6 bases). The V gene lost 0 bases and the J gene lost 1 base, with 10 bases spanning the gap. This CDR3 has 15 residues. CDR1 is SGHDT and CDR2 is YYEEEE in the germline V gene.

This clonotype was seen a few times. The CDR3 region is CASSLRLAVAYEQYF. The DNA of the CDR3 is TGTGCCAGCAGCTTAAGGCTAGCCGTTGCGTACGAGCAGTACTTC. The V gene is TRBV7-2, the J gene TRBJ2-7; maybe TRBD2 (5 bases). Trimming removed 2 bases at V and 4 bases at J, with 15 bases between. CDR3 length equals 15 residues. CDR1 is SGHTA and CDR2 is FQGNSA in the germline V gene.

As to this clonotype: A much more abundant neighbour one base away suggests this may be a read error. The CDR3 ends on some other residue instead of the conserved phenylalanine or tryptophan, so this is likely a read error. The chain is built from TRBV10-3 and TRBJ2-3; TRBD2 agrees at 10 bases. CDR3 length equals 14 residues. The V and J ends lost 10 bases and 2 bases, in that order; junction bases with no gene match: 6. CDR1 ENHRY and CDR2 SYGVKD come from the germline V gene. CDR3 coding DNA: TGTGCCACCTTAGCGGGAGGCCTCACAGATACGCAGTATTCT. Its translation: CATLAGGLTDTQYS.